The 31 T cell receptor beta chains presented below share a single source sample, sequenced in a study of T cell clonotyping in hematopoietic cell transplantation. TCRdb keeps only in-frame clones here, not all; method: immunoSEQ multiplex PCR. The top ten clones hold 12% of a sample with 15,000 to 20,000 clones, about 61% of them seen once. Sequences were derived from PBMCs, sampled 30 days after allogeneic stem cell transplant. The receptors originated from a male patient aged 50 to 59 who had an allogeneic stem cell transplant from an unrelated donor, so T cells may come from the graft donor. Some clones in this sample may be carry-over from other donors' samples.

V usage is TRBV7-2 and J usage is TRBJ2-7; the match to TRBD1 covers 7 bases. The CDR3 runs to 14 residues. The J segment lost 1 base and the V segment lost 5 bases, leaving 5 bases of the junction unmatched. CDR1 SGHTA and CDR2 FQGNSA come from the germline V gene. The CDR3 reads CASSPSGQSYEQYF. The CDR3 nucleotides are TGTGCCAGCAGCCCCTCGGGACAGTCCTACGAGCAGTACTTC.

CDR3 sequence reads: CASSLEGQGFTGYTF. Here the CDR3 DNA reads TGTGCCAGCAGTTTAGAGGGACAGGGCTTTACTGGCTACACCTTC. The chain is built from TRBV28 and TRBJ1-2; TRBD1 matches 9 bases. J was trimmed by 7 bases and V by 2 bases; bases with no gene match: 8. The CDR3 has 15 residues. Per the germline V gene, CDR1 is MDHEN and CDR2 is SYDVKM.

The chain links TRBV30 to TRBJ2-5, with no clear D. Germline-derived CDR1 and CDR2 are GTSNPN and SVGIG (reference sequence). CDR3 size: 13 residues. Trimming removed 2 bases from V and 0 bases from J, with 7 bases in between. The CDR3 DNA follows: TGTGCCTGGAGTACTAACTACCAAGAGACCCAGTACTTC. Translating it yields CAWSTNYQETQYF.

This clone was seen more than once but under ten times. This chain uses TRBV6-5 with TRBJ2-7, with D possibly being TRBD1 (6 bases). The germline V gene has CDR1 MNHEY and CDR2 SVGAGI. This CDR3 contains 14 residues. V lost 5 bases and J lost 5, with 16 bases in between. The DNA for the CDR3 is TGTGCCAGCAGTACCCGGCAAGAGGGGGACGAGCAGTACTTC. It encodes CASSTRQEGDEQYF.

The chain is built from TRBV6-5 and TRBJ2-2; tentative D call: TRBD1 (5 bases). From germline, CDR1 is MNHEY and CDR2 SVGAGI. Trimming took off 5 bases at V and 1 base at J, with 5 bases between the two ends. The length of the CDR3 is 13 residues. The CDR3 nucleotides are TGTGCCAGCAGTAGGGGGAACACCGGGGAGCTGTTTTTT. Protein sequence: CASSRGNTGELFF.

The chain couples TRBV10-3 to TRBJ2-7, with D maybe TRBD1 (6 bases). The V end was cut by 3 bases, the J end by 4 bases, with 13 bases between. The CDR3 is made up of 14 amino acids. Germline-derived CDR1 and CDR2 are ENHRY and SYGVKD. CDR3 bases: TGTGCCATCAGTGACTCAGGGGCTGCGTACGAGCAGTACTTC. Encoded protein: CAISDSGAAYEQYF.

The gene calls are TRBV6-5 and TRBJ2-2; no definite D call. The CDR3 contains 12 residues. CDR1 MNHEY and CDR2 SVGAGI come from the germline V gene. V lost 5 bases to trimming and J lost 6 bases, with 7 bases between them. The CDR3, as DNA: TGTGCCAGCAGTGGAAGGGCCGGGGAGCTGTTTTTT. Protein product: CASSGRAGELFF.

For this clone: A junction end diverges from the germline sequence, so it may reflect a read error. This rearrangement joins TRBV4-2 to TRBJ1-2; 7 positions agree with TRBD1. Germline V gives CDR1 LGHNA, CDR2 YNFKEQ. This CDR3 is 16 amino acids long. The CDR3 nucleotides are TGTGCCAGCAGCCAAGATTTGGGACAGATAAACTATGGCCACACCTTC. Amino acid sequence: CASSQDLGQINYGHTF.

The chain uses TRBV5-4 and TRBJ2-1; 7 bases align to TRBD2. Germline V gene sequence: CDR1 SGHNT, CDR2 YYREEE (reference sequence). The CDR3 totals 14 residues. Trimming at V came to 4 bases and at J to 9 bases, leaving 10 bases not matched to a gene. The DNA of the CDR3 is TGTGCCAGCAGCCTGGAGGGCGGGGGTCCTGAGCAGTTCTTC. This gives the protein CASSLEGGGPEQFF.

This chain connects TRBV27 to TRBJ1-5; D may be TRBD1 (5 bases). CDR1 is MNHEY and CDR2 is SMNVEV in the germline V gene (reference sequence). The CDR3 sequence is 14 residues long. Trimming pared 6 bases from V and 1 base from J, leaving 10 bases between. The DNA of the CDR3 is TGTGCCAGCAGCTCAGGGTGGAGCAATCAGCCCCAGCATTTT. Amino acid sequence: CASSSGWSNQPQHF.

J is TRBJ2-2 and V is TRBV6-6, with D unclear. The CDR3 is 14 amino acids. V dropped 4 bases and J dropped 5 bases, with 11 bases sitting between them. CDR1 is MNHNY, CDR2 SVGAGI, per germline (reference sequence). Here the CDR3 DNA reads TGTGCCAGCAGTTCCGCCTCATTAACCGGGGAGCTGTTTTTT. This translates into CASSSASLTGELFF.

Here the CDR3 reads CSVEDLAGYYGYTF. Written as DNA, the CDR3 is TGCAGCGTTGAAGATCTCGCAGGATACTATGGCTACACCTTC. This chain links TRBV29-1 with TRBJ1-2, with D unresolved. Germline values: CDR1 SQVTM, CDR2 ANQGSEA. This CDR3 comprises 14 residues. V was shortened by 0 bases and J by 3 bases, with 11 bases between the two germline ends.

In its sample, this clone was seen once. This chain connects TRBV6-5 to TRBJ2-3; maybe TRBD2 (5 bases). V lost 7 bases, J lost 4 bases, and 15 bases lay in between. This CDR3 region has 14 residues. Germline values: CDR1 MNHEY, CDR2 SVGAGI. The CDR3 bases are TGTGCCAGCAAGGTTTTCCGGCGGGCAGATACGCAGTATTTT. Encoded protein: CASKVFRRADTQYF.

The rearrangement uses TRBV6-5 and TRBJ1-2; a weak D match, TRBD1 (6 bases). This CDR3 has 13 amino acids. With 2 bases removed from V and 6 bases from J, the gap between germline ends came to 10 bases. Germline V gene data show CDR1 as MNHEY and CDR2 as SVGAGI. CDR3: CASSYQGTNGYTF. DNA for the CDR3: TGTGCCAGCAGTTACCAGGGGACGAATGGCTACACCTTC.

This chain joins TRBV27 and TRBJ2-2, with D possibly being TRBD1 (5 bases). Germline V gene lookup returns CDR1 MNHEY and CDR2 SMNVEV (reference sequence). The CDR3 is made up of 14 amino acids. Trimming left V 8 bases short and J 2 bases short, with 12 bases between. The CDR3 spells CASGLTGNTGELFF. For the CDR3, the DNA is TGTGCCAGCGGGTTAACAGGAAACACCGGGGAGCTGTTTTTT.

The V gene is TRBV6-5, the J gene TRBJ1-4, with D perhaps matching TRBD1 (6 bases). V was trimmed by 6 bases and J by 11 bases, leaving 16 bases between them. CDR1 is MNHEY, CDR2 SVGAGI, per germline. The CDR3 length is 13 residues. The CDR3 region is CASSSTNRDKLFF. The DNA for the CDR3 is TGTGCCAGCAGCTCTACTAACAGGGATAAACTGTTTTTT.

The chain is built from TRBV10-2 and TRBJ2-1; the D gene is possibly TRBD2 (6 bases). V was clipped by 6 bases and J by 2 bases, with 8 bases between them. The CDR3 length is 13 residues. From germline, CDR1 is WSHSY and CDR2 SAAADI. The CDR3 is CASRLAAYNEQFF. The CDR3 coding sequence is TGCGCCAGCAGACTAGCTGCCTACAATGAGCAGTTCTTC.

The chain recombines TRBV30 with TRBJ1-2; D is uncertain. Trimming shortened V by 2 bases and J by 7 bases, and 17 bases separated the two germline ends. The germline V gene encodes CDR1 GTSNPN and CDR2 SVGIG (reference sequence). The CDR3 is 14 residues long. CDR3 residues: CAWSRLGRAGGYTF. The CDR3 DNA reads TGTGCCTGGAGTCGATTGGGGAGGGCCGGTGGCTACACCTTC.

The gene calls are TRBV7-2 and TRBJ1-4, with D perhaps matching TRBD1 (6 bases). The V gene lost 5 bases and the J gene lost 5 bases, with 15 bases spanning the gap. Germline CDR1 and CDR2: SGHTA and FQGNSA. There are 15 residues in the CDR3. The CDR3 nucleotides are TGTGCCAGCAGCATATTACAGGGAGGCAATGAAAAACTGTTTTTT. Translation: CASSILQGGNEKLFF.

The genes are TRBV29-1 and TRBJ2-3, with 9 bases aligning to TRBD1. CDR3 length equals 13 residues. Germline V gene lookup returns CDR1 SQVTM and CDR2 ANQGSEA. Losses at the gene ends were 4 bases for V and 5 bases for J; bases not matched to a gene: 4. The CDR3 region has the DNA TGCAGCGTTGTAACAGGGGGCTTAGATACGCAGTATTTT. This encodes CSVVTGGLDTQYF.

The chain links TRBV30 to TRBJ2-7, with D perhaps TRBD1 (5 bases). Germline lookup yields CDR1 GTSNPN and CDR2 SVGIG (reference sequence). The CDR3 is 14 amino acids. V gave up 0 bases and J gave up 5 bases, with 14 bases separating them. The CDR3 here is CAWSVSGNLDEQYF. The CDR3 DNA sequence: TGTGCCTGGAGTGTATCAGGGAATCTCGACGAGCAGTACTTC.

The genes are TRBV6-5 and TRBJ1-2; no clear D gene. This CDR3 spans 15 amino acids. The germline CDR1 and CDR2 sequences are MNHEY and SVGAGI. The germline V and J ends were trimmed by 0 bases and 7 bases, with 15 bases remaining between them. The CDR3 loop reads CASSYSRDGMGGYTF. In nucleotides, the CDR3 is TGTGCCAGCAGTTACTCGCGCGACGGTATGGGTGGCTACACCTTC.

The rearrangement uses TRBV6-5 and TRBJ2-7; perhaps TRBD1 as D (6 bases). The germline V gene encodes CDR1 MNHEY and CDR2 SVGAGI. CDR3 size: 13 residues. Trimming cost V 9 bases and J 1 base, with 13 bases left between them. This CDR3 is CASKGDRSYEQYF. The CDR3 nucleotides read TGTGCCAGTAAAGGCGACAGGTCCTACGAGCAGTACTTC.

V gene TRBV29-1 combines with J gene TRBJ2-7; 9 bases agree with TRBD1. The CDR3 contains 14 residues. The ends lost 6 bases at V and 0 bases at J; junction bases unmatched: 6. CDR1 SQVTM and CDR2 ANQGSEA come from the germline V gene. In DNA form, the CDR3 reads TGCAGCGTACAGGGACAGGGCCCCTCCTACGAGCAGTACTTC. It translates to CSVQGQGPSYEQYF.

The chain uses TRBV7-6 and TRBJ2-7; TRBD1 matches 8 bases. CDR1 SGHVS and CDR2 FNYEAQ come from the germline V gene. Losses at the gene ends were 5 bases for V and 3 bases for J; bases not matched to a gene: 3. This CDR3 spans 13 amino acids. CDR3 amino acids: CASSPGQGYEQYF. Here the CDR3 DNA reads TGTGCCAGCAGCCCAGGACAGGGCTACGAGCAGTACTTC.

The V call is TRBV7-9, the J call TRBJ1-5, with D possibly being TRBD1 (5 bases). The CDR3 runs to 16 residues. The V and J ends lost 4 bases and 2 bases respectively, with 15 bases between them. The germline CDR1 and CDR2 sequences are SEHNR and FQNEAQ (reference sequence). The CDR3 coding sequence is TGTGCCAGCAGCTACGCTGGGGCCGGGGGCAATCAGCCCCAGCATTTT. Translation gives CASSYAGAGGNQPQHF.

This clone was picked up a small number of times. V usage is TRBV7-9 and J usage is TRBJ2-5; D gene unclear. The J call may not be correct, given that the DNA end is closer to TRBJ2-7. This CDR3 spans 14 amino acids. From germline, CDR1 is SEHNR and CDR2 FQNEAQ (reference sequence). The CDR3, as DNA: TGTGCCAGCAGCTTAGCGTCGGCGGCCTACGAGCAGTACTTC. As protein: CASSLASAAYEQYF.

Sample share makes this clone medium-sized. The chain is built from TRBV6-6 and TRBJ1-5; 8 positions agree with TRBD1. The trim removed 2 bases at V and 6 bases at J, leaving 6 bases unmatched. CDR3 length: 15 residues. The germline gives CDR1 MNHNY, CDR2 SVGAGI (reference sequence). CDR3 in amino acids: CASSYSQGAAQPQHF. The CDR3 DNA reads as TGTGCCAGCAGTTACAGTCAGGGGGCGGCTCAGCCCCAGCATTTT.

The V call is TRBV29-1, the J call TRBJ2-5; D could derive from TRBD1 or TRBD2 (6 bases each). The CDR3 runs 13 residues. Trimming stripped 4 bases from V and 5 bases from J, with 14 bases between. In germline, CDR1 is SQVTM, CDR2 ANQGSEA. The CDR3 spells CSVVEGDGETQYF. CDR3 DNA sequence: TGCAGCGTTGTGGAGGGGGACGGGGAGACCCAGTACTTC.

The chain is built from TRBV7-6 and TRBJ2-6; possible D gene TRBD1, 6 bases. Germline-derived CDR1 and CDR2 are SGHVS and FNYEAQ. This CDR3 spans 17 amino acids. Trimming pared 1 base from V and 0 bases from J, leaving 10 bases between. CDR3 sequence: CASSLGTAYSGANVLTF. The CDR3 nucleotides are TGTGCCAGCAGCTTAGGGACAGCCTACTCTGGGGCCAACGTCCTGACTTTC. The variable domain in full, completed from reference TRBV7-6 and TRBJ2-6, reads GAGVSQSPRYKVTKRGQDVALRCDPISGHVSLYWYRQALGQGPEFLTYFNYEAQQDKSGLPNDRFSAERPEGSISTLTIQRTEQRDSAMYRCASSLGTAYSGANVLTFGAGSRLTVL.

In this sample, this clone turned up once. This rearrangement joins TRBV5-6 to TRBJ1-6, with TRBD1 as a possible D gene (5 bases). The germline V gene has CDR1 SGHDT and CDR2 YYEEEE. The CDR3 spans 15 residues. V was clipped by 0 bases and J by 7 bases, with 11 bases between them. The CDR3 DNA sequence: TGTGCCAGCAGCTTGGCCCCGACAGACAATTCACCCCTCCACTTT. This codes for CASSLAPTDNSPLHF.